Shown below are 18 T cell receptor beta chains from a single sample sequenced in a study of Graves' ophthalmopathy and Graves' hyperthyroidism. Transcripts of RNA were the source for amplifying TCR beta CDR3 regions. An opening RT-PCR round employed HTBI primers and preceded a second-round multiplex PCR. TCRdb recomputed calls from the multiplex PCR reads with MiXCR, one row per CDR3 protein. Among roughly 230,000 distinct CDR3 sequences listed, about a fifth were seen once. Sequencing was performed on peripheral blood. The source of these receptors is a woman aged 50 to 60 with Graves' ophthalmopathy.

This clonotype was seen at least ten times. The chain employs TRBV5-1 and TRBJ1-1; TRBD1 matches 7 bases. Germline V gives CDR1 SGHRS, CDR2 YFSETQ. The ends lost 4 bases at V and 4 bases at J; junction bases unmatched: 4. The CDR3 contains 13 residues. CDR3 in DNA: TGCGCCAGCAGCGTGACAGGGCTCACTGAAGCTTTCTTT. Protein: CASSVTGLTEAFF.

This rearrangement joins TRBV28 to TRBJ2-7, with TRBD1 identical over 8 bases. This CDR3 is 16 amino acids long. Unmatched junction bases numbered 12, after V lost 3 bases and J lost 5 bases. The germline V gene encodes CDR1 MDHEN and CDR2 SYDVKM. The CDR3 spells CASSFHRRTGNNEQYF. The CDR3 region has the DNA TGTGCCAGCAGTTTCCATAGACGGACAGGGAACAACGAGCAGTACTTC.

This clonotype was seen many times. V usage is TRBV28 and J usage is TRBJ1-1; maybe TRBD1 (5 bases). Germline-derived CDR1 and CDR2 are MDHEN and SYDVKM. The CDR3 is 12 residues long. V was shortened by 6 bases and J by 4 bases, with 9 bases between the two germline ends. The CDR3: CASRVQGTEAFF. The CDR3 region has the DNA TGTGCCAGCAGGGTCCAGGGCACTGAAGCTTTCTTT.

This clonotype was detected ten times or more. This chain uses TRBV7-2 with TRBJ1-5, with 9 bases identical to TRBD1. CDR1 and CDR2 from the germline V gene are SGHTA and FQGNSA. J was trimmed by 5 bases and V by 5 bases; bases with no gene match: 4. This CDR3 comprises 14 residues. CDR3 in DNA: TGTGCCAGCAGCCCGACAGGGGGAGATCAGCCCCAGCATTTT. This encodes CASSPTGGDQPQHF.

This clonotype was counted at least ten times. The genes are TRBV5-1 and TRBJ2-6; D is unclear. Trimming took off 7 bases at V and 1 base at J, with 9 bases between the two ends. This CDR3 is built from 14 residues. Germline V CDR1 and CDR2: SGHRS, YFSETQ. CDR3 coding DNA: TGCGCCAGCGGAGAAGGGTCTGGGGCCAACGTCCTGACTTTC. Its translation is CASGEGSGANVLTF.

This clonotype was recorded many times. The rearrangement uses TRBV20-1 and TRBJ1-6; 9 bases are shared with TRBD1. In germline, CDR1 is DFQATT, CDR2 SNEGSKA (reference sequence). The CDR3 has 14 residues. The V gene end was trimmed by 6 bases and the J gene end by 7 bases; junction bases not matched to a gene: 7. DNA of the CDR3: TGCAGTGCCGGCCCGGGGACAGGGAATTCACCCCTCCACTTT. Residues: CSAGPGTGNSPLHF.

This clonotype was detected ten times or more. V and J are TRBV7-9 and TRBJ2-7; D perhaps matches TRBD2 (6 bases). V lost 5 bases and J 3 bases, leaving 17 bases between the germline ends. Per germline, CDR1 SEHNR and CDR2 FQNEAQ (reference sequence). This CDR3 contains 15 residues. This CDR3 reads CASSGGTAIDYEQYF. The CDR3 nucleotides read TGTGCCAGCAGCGGAGGGACGGCGATCGACTACGAGCAGTACTTC.

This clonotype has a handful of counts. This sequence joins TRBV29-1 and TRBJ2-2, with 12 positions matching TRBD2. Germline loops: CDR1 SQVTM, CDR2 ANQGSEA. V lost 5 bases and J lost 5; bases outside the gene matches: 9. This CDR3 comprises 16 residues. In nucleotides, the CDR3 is TGCAGCGTTTCTAGCGGGAGGGCCGGGGGAACCGGGGAGCTGTTTTTT. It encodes CSVSSGRAGGTGELFF.

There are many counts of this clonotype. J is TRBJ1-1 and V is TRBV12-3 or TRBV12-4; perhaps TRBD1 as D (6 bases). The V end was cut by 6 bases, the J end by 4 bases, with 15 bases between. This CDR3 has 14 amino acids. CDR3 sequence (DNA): TGTGCCAGCAGCTCGACAGGAAGAGGCACTGAAGCTTTCTTT. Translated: CASSSTGRGTEAFF.

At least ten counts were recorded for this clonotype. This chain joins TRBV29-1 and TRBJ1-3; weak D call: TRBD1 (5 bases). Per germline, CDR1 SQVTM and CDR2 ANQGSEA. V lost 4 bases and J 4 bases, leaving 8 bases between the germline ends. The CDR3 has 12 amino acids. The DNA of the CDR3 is TGCAGCGTTGTTGGGGGGGGAAACACCATATATTTT. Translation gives CSVVGGGNTIYF.

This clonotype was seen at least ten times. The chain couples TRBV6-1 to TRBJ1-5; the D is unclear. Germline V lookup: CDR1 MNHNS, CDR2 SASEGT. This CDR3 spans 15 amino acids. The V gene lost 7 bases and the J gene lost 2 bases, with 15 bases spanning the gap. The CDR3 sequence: CASILRRSGNQPQHF. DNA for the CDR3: TGTGCCAGCATACTACGGCGCAGCGGCAATCAGCCCCAGCATTTT.

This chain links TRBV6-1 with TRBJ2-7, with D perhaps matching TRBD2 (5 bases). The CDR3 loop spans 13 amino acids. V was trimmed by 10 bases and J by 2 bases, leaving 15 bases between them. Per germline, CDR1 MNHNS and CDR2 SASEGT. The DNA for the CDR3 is TGTGCCACCTTAAACCGGGAACCCTACGAGCAGTACTTC. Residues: CATLNREPYEQYF.

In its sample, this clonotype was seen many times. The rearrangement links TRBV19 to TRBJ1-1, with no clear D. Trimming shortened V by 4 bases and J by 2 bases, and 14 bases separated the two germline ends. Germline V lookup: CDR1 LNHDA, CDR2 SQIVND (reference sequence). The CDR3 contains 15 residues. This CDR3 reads CASSNGPSGNTEAFF. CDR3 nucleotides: TGTGCCAGTAGTAACGGACCTTCGGGTAACACTGAAGCTTTCTTT. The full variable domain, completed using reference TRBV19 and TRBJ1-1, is DGGITQSPKYLFRKEGQNVTLSCEQNLNHDAMYWYRQDPGQGLRLIYYSQIVNDFQKGDIAEGYSVSREKKESFPLTVTSAQKNPTAFYLCASSNGPSGNTEAFFGQGTRLTVV.

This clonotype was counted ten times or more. CDR3 amino acids: CASSSGGKGQQYF. The CDR3 nucleotides read TGTGCCAGCAGCTCGGGGGGAAAAGGACAACAGTACTTC. The chain links TRBV7-3 to TRBJ2-5; 7 bases are shared with TRBD2. Germline V gives CDR1 SGHTA, CDR2 FQGTGA. The CDR3 totals 13 residues. Trimming took 4 bases from V and 11 from J; bases not matched to a gene: 10.

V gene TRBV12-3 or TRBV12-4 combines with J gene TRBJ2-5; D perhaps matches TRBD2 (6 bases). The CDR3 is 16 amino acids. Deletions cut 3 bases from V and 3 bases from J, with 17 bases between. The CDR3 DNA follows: TGTGCCAGCAGTTTTCAGGGTAGCGGCGCTGAAGAGACCCAGTACTTC. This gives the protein CASSFQGSGAEETQYF.

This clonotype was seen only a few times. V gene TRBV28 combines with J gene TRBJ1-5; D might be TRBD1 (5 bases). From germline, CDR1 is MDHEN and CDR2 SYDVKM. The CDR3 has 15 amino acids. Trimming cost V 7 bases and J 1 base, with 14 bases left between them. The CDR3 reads CASNPGLGSNQPQHF. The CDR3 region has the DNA TGTGCCAGCAATCCGGGGCTAGGCAGCAATCAGCCCCAGCATTTT.

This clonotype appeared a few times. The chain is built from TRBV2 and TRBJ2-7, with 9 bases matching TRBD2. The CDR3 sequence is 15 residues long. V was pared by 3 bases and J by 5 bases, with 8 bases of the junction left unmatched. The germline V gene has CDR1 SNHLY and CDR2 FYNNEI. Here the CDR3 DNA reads TGTGCCAGCAGTGACGGGACTAGCTTGGTGGACGAGCAGTACTTC. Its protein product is CASSDGTSLVDEQYF.

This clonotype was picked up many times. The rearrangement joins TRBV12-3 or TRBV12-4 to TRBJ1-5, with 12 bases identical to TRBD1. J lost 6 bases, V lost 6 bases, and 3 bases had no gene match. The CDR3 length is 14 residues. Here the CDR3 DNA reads TGTGCCAGCAGAGGGACAGGGGGCGGTCAGCCCCAGCATTTT. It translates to CASRGTGGGQPQHF.